The entry that follows covers one T cell receptor beta chain sequence. Its specific antigen is unknown. Base-call qualities are not available, and no considerably larger clone is one nucleotide away. This specimen includes other DNA sequences encoding the same CDR3. Using the deep immunoSEQ assay, multiplex PCR amplified TCR CDR3 regions from genomic DNA. Genomic DNA extracted from each cell subset was distributed evenly over all wells of several immunoSEQ 96-well plates, and each plate served as one replicate. For sorted subsets, 200 to 250 ng of genomic DNA, equivalent to around 31,000 T cell genomes, went into each replicate PCR. The purified libraries were quantified using a Qubit 3.0 fluorometer, sized with a Bioanalyzer 2100, and then quantified again using the KAPA Library Quantification kit. Every immunoSEQ 96-well plate was sequenced on a separate single-read 150-cycle Illumina NextSeq 550 flow cell. The original methods were these. Because only junctional sequences without quality scores were contained in the immunoSEQ output, filtering matching that applied to full-length reads could not be performed. Sequences were annotated with PyIR, a Python wrapper for IgBLAST v1.9, and V/J genes and CDR3 were assigned using IMGT germline references. Reads were filtered out if the reads had weak V/J assignments (E-value above 1e-6), no CDR3, stop codons, out-of-frame junctions, or ambiguous translated residues. V3J clonotypes were defined as sequences sharing an identical inferred V gene, J gene, and CDR3 amino acid sequence. Percentage overlap between repertoires was calculated by dividing the number of shared unique clonotypes by the size of the smaller repertoire. Repertoire richness was assessed with RTK rarefaction, the Chao1 estimator, and Recon v2.1 estimates of unobserved clonotypes. Generation probabilities for all TCRbeta clonotypes obtained by the gDNA method from four donors were computed using OLGA. In TCRdb, the immuneACCESS table is reduced to in-frame sequences with V and J assigned. These tables do not hold every clone; where another copy was compared, an unresolved V gene accounts for under half, and the others remain unexplained. The V and J calls and the clone size are those of that table, but D and trimming were determined from the DNA. The sample profile shows 2,500,000 or so clones; around 90% of them were found once. The ten biggest clones cover 0.37% of the sample.

This sample stems from a study of shared clonotypes between healthy human individuals (dated by TCRdb to 2020 to 2021). The study in broad terms: Two women and a few men aged 18 to 49 years were included in the cohort. For each donor, CD4 naive and CD4 memory were each given three plates, CD8 naive was given two plates, and CD8 memory was given one plate. Blood TCR repertoires of a handful of healthy adults were deeply sequenced to estimate repertoire size and the extent of clonotype sharing between individuals. Different laboratories and diverse techniques were used to prepare libraries and sequence TCR repertoires, to increase sequencing depth and limit assay-specific biases. Per donor, leukapheresis produced somewhere between about 0.9 and 9.5 billion PBMCs. General conclusions and limits of the study: Sampling was restricted to blood, and TCR repertoires in tissues likely differ from the TCR repertoires found in blood. Across a handful of donors, about 5% of naive CD4, 3% to 3.5% of naive CD8, 2.3% of memory CD4, and approximately 0.42% of memory CD8 clonotypes were shared. Based on pairwise subsampling, the degree of clonotype sharing among donors was expected to be affected by sequencing depth. Estimated clonotype richness was generally larger for naive than for memory subsets. Clonotypes shared by all four sorted-subset donors showed higher generation probabilities than non-shared clonotypes. The genetic and exposure-history diversity represented was limited by the small number of donors. Even with the large sequencing depth, rarefaction of the sorted-subset datasets indicated that sequencing was incomplete.

Donors were healthy HIV-negative adults with no recently reported acute infections or vaccinations. Every donor was a Caucasian adult living in Nashville, Tennessee, USA. CD4+ T cells were enriched through magnetic negative selection, after which naive cells were positively selected on CD45RA and the remaining negative fraction served as the memory subset. Blood was collected by leukapheresis, and PBMCs were isolated by Ficoll-Histopaque density gradient centrifugation and then cryopreserved in liquid nitrogen vapor phase. Analytical flow cytometry was used to check the purity and quantity of every magnetically sorted T cell population. Genomic DNA was isolated from each sorted fraction and quantified by UV absorbance on a Nanodrop 2000c. The TCR sequence derives from a man aged 18-30 years in good health. Some clones in this sample may be carry-over from other donors' samples. The source material was naive CD4+ T cells from PBMCs. Read against the paper, the sample's cell subset or site label means: CD45RA+ positively selected.

At the DNA level, the sequence is TGTGCCAGCAGCTTAGGCCAGCAAGAGACCCAGTACTTC. The resulting protein is CASSLGQQETQYF. The V and J segments used are TRBV11-3 and TRBJ2-5, with no confidently assigned D gene. CDR1 SGHNT and CDR2 YENEEA are derived from the germline V gene. V is cut by 1 base and J by 2 bases, and the space between the germline ends is 5 bases. Taken from cysteine to phenylalanine, the CDR3 has 13 residues. The kept DNA is CDR3 alone, 39 bases in frame from the first base.